These 25 T cell receptor beta chains share one sample of origin, sequenced in a study of cytomegalovirus exposure and HLA in healthy donors. The protocol was immunoSEQ multiplex PCR, while the TCRdb copy is restricted to in-frame clones and leaves out a portion. The sample contains 200,000 to 250,000 clones, about 90% of which appear only once. The specimen sequenced was PBMCs. Source of these receptors: a man between 18 and 35 years old in good health and CMV-seropositive.

V usage is TRBV7-2 and J usage is TRBJ1-5, with a possible D match to TRBD1 (6 bases). The CDR3 consists of 15 residues. The ends were cut back, 3 bases at V and 3 bases at J, with 12 bases in the middle. From germline, CDR1 is SGHTA and CDR2 FQGNSA. The CDR3 DNA sequence: TGTGCCAGCAGCTTCGGAGGACAGCCCAATCAGCCCCAGCATTTT. This codes for CASSFGGQPNQPQHF.

This clone was recorded at least ten times. This sample also contains other DNA sequences that code for the same CDR3. V and J are TRBV6-1 and TRBJ2-2; TRBD1 aligns across 7 bases. V gave up 4 bases and J gave up 3 bases; unmatched junction bases: 5. The CDR3 has 15 residues. The germline gives CDR1 MNHNS, CDR2 SASEGT. CDR3 sequence: CASSGQGGDTGELFF. CDR3 DNA: TGTGCCAGCAGTGGACAGGGTGGAGACACCGGGGAGCTGTTTTTT.

V is TRBV7-7 and J is TRBJ2-2, with D possibly called TRBD1 or TRBD2 (5 bases each). V dropped 5 bases and J dropped 5 bases, with 15 bases sitting between them. Looked up from germline, CDR1 is SSHAT and CDR2 is FNYEAQ (reference sequence). The CDR3 extends over 15 amino acids. The CDR3 loop is CASSPPEGETGELFF. The CDR3 region has the DNA TGTGCCAGCAGCCCCCCTGAAGGGGAGACCGGGGAGCTGTTTTTT.

This chain links TRBV6-6 with TRBJ1-4; the D is unclear. V was shortened by 5 bases and J by 5 bases, with 3 bases between the two germline ends. The CDR3 contains 11 residues. Germline-derived CDR1 and CDR2 are MNHNY and SVGAGI (reference sequence). CDR3 loop: CASSDNEKLFF. The CDR3 nucleotides read TGTGCCAGCAGTGACAATGAAAAACTGTTTTTT.

The chain links TRBV28 to TRBJ2-7, with D tentatively TRBD2 (5 bases). Germline loops: CDR1 MDHEN, CDR2 SYDVKM. CDR3 length equals 14 residues. Trimming stripped 3 bases from V and 6 bases from J, with 15 bases between. The CDR3: CASSFLQMLAEQYF. The CDR3 coding sequence is TGTGCCAGCAGTTTCTTGCAGATGCTAGCCGAGCAGTACTTC.

The rearrangement joins TRBV7-2 to TRBJ2-7; 10 bases agree with TRBD2. Germline V gene lookup returns CDR1 SGHTA and CDR2 FQGNSA. CDR3 length: 15 amino acids. V lost 1 base, J lost 2 bases, and 2 bases stayed unmatched. The CDR3 region is CASSLVLAGPYEQYF. The CDR3 DNA is TGTGCCAGCAGCTTAGTACTAGCGGGGCCCTACGAGCAGTACTTC.

The V call is TRBV10-1, the J call TRBJ2-7, with a tentative D call TRBD2 (5 bases). Germline CDR1 reads WNHNN; CDR2 reads SYGVQD (reference sequence). This CDR3 comprises 15 residues. V was clipped by 0 bases and J by 4 bases, with 13 bases between them. The CDR3: CASSESGGRYYEQYF. The CDR3 nucleotides are TGCGCCAGCAGTGAGTCTGGCGGGCGCTATTACGAGCAGTACTTC.

The J gene is TRBJ2-7, the V gene TRBV30, with 9 bases identical to TRBD1. With 3 bases clipped from V and 7 bases from J, the junction kept 7 bases outside the gene matches. This CDR3 is built from 13 residues. CDR1 and CDR2 (germline): GTSNPN, SVGIG (reference sequence). The CDR3 DNA follows: TGTGCCTGGAGAGGGACAGGGCGCCTGGAGCAGTACTTC. The encoded protein is CAWRGTGRLEQYF.

The chain links TRBV7-3 to TRBJ2-7; 11 bases agree with TRBD1. Germline CDR1 and CDR2: SGHTA and FQGTGA. The J segment lost 3 bases and the V segment lost 5 bases, leaving 6 bases of the junction unmatched. This CDR3 comprises 15 residues. CDR3 loop: CASSLHGTGGYEQYF. The CDR3 coding sequence is TGTGCCAGCAGCCTACATGGGACAGGGGGCTACGAGCAGTACTTC. Drawing the rest from reference TRBV7-3 and TRBJ2-7, the complete variable domain is GAGVSQTPSNKVTEKGKYVELRCDPISGHTALYWYRQSLGQGPEFLIYFQGTGAADDSGLPNDRFFAVRPEGSVSTLKIQRTERGDSAVYLCASSLHGTGGYEQYFGPGTRLTVT.

The V and J genes are TRBV28 and TRBJ1-2; maybe TRBD1 (5 bases). In germline, CDR1 is MDHEN, CDR2 SYDVKM. The CDR3 is made up of 12 amino acids. Trimming took 5 bases from V and 8 from J, leaving 12 bases between them. In DNA form, the CDR3 reads TGTGCCAGCAGTCTACAGGCGGGGGGCTACACCTTC. As protein: CASSLQAGGYTF.

This chain connects TRBV5-1 to TRBJ1-2; 9 bases fit TRBD1. Looked up from germline, CDR1 is SGHRS and CDR2 is YFSETQ. V dropped 4 bases and J dropped 6; count of bases not matched to a gene: 16. This CDR3 has 17 residues. Here the CDR3 reads CASSLRVPGQGSDGYTF. CDR3 DNA: TGCGCCAGCAGCCTACGAGTCCCGGGACAGGGTTCAGATGGCTACACCTTC.

The chain carries TRBV5-6 and TRBJ2-7, with no clear D. CDR3 length equals 14 residues. V gave up 2 bases and J gave up 0 bases, with 9 bases separating them. Germline V lookup: CDR1 SGHDT, CDR2 YYEEEE. The CDR3 loop reads CASSLTGFSYEQYF. CDR3 DNA: TGTGCCAGCAGCTTAACCGGGTTCTCCTACGAGCAGTACTTC.

There are a few counts of this clone. The CDR3 coding sequence is TGTGCCAGCAGTTCCAGACTAGCGGGAGGCAATGAGCAGTTCTTC. It translates to CASSSRLAGGNEQFF. The genes are TRBV28 and TRBJ2-1; 13 bases map to TRBD2. Germline V CDR1 and CDR2: MDHEN, SYDVKM. This CDR3 comprises 15 residues. The V segment lost 4 bases and the J segment 6 bases; nucleotides outside the gene matches: 3. Full variable domain (rest looked up from reference TRBV28 and TRBJ2-1): DVKVTQSSRYLVKRTGEKVFLECVQDMDHENMFWYRQDPGLGLRLIYFSYDVKMKEKGDIPEGYSVSREKKERFSLILESASTNQTSMYLCASSSRLAGGNEQFFGPGTRLTVL.

This chain links TRBV28 with TRBJ2-7; 8 nucleotides align to TRBD1. The germline gives CDR1 MDHEN, CDR2 SYDVKM. V was pared by 5 bases and J by 1 base, with 7 bases of the junction left unmatched. CDR3 length: 15 amino acids. CDR3 region: CASSHLQGGSYEQYF. CDR3 bases: TGTGCCAGCAGTCACTTACAGGGGGGTTCCTACGAGCAGTACTTC.

The chain carries TRBV4-3 and TRBJ2-7; unclear D gene. The V end lost 0 bases, the J end lost 5 bases, and 14 bases lay between the germline ends. This CDR3 contains 15 residues. Germline V lookup: CDR1 LGHNA, CDR2 YSLEER. The CDR3 DNA follows: TGCGCCAGCAGCCAAGAGACCCGGGCTACCAACGAGCAGTACTTC. Translated, it gives CASSQETRATNEQYF.

The chain is built from TRBV10-3 and TRBJ2-2; D possibly matches TRBD1 or TRBD2 (6 bases each). Trimming took 5 bases from V and 4 from J, leaving 11 bases between them. The CDR3 extends over 14 amino acids. The germline gives CDR1 ENHRY, CDR2 SYGVKD. The CDR3 DNA reads TGTGCCATCAGTCACAGGGAGGCCACCGGGGAGCTGTTTTTT. Translating it yields CAISHREATGELFF.

This CDR3 is CASSQRPDSGGYGYTF. DNA of the CDR3: TGTGCCAGCAGTCAGCGACCGGACAGCGGGGGGTATGGCTACACCTTC. This chain links TRBV27 with TRBJ1-2, with a possible D match to TRBD1 (6 bases). This CDR3 is built from 16 residues. V was clipped by 5 bases and J by 5 bases, with 21 bases between them. Germline CDR1 MNHEY, CDR2 SMNVEV (reference sequence).

This rearrangement joins TRBV6-1 to TRBJ2-2; D gene ambiguous. Germline CDR1 is MNHNS and CDR2 is SASEGT. The CDR3 contains 17 residues. Trimming removed 3 bases at V and 2 bases at J, with 16 bases between. CDR3 sequence reads: CASSDGWPSKNTGELFF. Here the CDR3 DNA reads TGTGCCAGCAGTGACGGGTGGCCGTCCAAAAACACCGGGGAGCTGTTTTTT.

V usage is TRBV15 and J usage is TRBJ2-5, with TRBD1 as a possible D gene (6 bases). Germline V gene sequence: CDR1 LNHNV, CDR2 YYDKDF (reference sequence). CDR3 length: 16 amino acids. Trimming pared 0 bases from V and 7 bases from J, leaving 18 bases between. The CDR3 is CATSRDSLQGSGTQYF. The CDR3 nucleotides read TGTGCCACCAGCAGAGACTCTTTACAGGGTTCTGGGACCCAGTACTTC.

The genes are TRBV5-4 and TRBJ1-2; the match to TRBD1 covers 7 bases. The germline CDR1 and CDR2 sequences are SGHNT and YYREEE (reference sequence). V shed 0 bases and J 2 bases; nucleotides not matched to a gene: 4. This CDR3 has 15 amino acids. This CDR3 is CASSLGQGGNYGYTF. DNA for the CDR3: TGTGCCAGCAGCTTGGGTCAGGGGGGGAACTATGGCTACACCTTC. The full variable domain, completed using reference TRBV5-4 and TRBJ1-2, is ETGVTQSPTHLIKTRGQQVTLRCSSQSGHNTVSWYQQALGQGPQFIFQYYREEENGRGNFPPRFSGLQFPNYSSELNVNALELDDSALYLCASSLGQGGNYGYTFGSGTRLTVV.

V is TRBV6-4 and J is TRBJ2-1, with no clear D. V shed 6 bases and J shed 0 bases, with 12 bases lying between them. Germline loops: CDR1 MRHNA, CDR2 SNTAGT. The CDR3 extends over 15 amino acids. The CDR3 region has the DNA TGTGCCAGCAGCCAGGACCATAGCTCCTACAATGAGCAGTTCTTC. Its protein product is CASSQDHSSYNEQFF.

V and J are TRBV14 and TRBJ1-2; TRBD1 might be the D (5 bases). This CDR3 spans 15 amino acids. Germline V gene sequence: CDR1 SGHDN, CDR2 FVKESK. The V end was cut by 0 bases, the J end by 0 bases, with 8 bases between. The CDR3 bases are TGTGCCAGCAGCCAAGAGGGACGGGCTAACTATGGCTACACCTTC. It translates to CASSQEGRANYGYTF.

This sequence joins TRBV13 and TRBJ2-3, with 12 bases that match TRBD2. This CDR3 is 17 amino acids long. Germline lookup yields CDR1 PRHDT and CDR2 FYEKMQ (reference sequence). Trimming at V came to 3 bases and at J to 1 base, leaving 5 bases not matched to a gene. The CDR3 loop is CASSFLAGGQGTDTQYF. The CDR3 DNA is TGTGCCAGCAGCTTCCTAGCGGGAGGGCAGGGCACAGATACGCAGTATTTT.

The V gene is TRBV7-6, the J gene TRBJ1-1; possibly TRBD1 for D (5 bases). Germline assignment: CDR1 SGHVS and CDR2 FNYEAQ. V gave up 2 bases and J gave up 6 bases, with 10 bases separating them. The CDR3 runs to 13 residues. The CDR3 spells CASSLRRGAEAFF. Written as DNA, the CDR3 is TGTGCCAGCAGCTTAAGGAGGGGAGCTGAAGCTTTCTTT.

This chain joins TRBV6-5 and TRBJ1-2; D remains unclear. From germline, CDR1 is MNHEY and CDR2 SVGAGI. There are 15 residues in the CDR3. Deletions cut 2 bases from V and 0 bases from J, with 10 bases between. The CDR3 region has the DNA TGTGCCAGCAGTTACGTCGGTGGGGCTAACTATGGCTACACCTTC. Its translation is CASSYVGGANYGYTF.